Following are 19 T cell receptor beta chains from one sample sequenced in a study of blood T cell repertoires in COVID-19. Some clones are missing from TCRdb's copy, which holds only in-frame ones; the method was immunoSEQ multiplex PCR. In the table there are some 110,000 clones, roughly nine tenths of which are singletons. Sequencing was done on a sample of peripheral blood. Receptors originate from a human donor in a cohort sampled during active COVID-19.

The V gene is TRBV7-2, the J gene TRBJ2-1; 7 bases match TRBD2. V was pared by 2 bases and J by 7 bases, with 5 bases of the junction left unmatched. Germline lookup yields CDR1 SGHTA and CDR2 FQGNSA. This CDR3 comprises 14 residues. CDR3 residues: CASSLSLGGNEQFF. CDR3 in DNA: TGTGCCAGCAGCTTATCTCTGGGGGGGAATGAGCAGTTCTTC.

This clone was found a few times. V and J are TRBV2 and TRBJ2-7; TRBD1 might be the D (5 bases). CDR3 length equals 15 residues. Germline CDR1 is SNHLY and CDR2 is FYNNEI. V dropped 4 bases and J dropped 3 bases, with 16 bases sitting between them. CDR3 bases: TGTGCCAGCAGTGGACAGAGGCTCTCCTTCTACGAGCAGTACTTC. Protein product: CASSGQRLSFYEQYF.

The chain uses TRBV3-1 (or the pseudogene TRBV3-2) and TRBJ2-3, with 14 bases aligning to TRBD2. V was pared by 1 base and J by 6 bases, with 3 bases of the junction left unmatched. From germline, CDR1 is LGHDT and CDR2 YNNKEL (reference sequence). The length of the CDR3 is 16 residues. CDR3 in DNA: TGTGCCAGCAGCCAAGGACTAGCGGGGGGGAGGGATACGCAGTATTTT. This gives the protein CASSQGLAGGRDTQYF.

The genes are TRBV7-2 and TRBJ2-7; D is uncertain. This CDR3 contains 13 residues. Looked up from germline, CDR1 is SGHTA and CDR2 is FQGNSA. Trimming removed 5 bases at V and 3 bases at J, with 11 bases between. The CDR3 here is CASSLGNLYEQYF. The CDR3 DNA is TGTGCCAGCAGCCTGGGCAACCTCTACGAGCAGTACTTC.

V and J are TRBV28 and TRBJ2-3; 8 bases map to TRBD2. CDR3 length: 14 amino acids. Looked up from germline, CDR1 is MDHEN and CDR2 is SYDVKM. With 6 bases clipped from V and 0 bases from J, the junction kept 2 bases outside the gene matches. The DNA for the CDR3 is TGTGCCAGCAGAACTAGCGGAAGCACAGATACGCAGTATTTT. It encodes CASRTSGSTDTQYF.

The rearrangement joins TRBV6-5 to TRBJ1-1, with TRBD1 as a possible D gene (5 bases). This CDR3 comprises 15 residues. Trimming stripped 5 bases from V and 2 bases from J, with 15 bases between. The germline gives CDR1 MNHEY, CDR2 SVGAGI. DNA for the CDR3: TGTGCCAGCAGTCGTTTGTCAGGGCACAACACTGAAGCTTTCTTT. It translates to CASSRLSGHNTEAFF.

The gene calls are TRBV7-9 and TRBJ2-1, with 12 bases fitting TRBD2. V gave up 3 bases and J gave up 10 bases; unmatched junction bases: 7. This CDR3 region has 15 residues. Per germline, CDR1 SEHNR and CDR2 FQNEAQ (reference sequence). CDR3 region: CASSLLAGGPWEQFF. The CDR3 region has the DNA TGTGCCAGCAGCTTGCTAGCGGGGGGGCCCTGGGAGCAGTTCTTC.

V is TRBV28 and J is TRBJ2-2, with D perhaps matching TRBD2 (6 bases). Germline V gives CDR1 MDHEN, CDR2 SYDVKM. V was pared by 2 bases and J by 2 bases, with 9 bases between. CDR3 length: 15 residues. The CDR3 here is CASSLLASNTGELFF. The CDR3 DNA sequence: TGTGCCAGCAGTTTACTAGCGTCAAACACCGGGGAGCTGTTTTTT.

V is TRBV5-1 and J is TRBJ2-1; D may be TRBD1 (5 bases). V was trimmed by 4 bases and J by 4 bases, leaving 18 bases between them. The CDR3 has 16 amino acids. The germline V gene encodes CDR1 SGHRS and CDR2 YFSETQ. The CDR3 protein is CASSPDPQQAYNEQFF. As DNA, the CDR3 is TGCGCCAGCAGCCCCGACCCCCAACAGGCGTACAATGAGCAGTTCTTC.

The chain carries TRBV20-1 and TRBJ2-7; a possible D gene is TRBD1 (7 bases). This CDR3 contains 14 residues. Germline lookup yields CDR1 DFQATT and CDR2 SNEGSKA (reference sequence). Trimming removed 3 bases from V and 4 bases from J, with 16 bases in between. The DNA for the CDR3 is TGCAGTGCTAGTTACGGAGGGGGCCCTTACGAGCAGTACTTC. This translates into CSASYGGGPYEQYF.

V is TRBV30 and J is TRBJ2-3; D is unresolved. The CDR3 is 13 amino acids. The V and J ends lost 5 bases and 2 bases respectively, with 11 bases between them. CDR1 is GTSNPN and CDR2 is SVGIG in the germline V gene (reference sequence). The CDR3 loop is CAWGRGYTDTQYF. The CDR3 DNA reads TGTGCCTGGGGTAGAGGCTACACAGATACGCAGTATTTT.

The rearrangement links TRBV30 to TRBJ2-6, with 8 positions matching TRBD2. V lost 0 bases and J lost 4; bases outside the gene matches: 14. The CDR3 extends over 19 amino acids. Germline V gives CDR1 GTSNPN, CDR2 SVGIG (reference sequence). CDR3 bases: TGTGCCTGGAGTGTGGCGGGGGGCCCTCTCCCGTGGGGGGCCAACGTCCTGACTTTC. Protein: CAWSVAGGPLPWGANVLTF. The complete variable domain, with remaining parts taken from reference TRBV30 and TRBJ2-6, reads SQTIHQWPATLVQPVGSPLSLECTVEGTSNPNLYWYRQAAGRGLQLLFYSVGIGQISSEVPQNLSASRPQDRQFILSSKKLLLSDSGFYLCAWSVAGGPLPWGANVLTFGAGSRLTVL.

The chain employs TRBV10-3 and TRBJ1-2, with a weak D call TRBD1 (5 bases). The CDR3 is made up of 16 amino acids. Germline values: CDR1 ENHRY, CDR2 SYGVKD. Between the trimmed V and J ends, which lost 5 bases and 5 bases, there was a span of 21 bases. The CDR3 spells CAISPGVQVEKYGYTF. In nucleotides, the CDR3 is TGTGCCATCAGTCCAGGTGTACAGGTGGAGAAATATGGCTACACCTTC.

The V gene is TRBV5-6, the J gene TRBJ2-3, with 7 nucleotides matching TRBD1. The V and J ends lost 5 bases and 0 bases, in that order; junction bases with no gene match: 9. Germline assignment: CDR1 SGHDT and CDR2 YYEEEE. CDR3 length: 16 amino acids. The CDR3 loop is CASRDRWMGSTDTQYF. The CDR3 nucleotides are TGTGCCAGCAGGGACAGGTGGATGGGTAGCACAGATACGCAGTATTTT.

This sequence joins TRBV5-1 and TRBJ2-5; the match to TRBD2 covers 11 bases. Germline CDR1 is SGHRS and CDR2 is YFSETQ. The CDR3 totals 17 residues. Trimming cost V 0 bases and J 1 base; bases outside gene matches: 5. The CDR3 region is CASSLGLAGGGQETQYF. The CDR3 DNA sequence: TGCGCCAGCAGCTTGGGCCTAGCGGGAGGAGGCCAAGAGACCCAGTACTTC. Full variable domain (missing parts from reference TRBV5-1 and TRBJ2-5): KAGVTQTPRYLIKTRGQQVTLSCSPISGHRSVSWYQQTPGQGLQFLFEYFSETQRNKGNFPGRFSGRQFSNSRSEMNVSTLELGDSALYLCASSLGLAGGGQETQYFGPGTRLLVL.

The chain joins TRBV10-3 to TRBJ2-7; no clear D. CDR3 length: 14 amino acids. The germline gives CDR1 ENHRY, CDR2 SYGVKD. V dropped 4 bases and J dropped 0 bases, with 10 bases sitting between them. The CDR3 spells CAISATSSSYEQYF. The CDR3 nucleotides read TGTGCCATCAGTGCCACATCAAGCTCCTACGAGCAGTACTTC.

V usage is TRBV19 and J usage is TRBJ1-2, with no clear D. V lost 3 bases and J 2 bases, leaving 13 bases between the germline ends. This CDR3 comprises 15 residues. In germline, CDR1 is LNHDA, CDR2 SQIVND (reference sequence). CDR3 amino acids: CASSILGFENYGYTF. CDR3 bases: TGTGCCAGTAGTATCCTTGGTTTTGAGAACTATGGCTACACCTTC.

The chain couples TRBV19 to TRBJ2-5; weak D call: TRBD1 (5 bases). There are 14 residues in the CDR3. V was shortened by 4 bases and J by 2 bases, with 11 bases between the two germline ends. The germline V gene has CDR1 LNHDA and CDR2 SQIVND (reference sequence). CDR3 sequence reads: CASSRGTRQETQYF. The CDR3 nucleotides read TGTGCCAGTAGTAGGGGCACTCGGCAAGAGACCCAGTACTTC.

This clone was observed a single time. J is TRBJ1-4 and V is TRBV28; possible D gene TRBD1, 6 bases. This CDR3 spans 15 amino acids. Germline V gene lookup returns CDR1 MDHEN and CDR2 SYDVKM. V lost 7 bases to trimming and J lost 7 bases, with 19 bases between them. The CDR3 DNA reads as TGTGCCAGCACCTGGGGGGGGCCCCTAAGTGAAAAACTGTTTTTT. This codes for CASTWGGPLSEKLFF.